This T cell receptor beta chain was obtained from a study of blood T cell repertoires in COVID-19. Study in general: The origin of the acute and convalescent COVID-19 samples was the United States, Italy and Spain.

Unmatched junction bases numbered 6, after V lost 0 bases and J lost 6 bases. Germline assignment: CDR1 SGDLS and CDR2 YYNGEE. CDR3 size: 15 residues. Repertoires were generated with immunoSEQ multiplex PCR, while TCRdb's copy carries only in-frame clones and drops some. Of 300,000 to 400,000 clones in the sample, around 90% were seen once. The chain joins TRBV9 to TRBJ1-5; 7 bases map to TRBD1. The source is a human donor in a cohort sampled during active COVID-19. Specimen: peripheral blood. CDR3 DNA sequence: TGTGCCAGCAGCGTAGACACAGGGGAAGGTCAGCCCCAGCATTTT. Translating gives CASSVDTGEGQPQHF.